The sequence of this TCR beta chain was determined in a study of spatial heterogeneity in lung cancer. The overall study: More than 8.5 raw reads, on average, carried each unique TCR and UMI combination.

Time point defined: sample taken at primary tumor resection. Unsorted whole RNA samples from tumor, nontumor lung or frozen PBMC were sequenced. This clonotype turned up a few times. Each CDR3 protein gets one entry after TCRdb re-called the 5' RACE reads with MiXCR. The sample has about 82,000 distinct CDR3 sequences; over 9.5% are singletons. The source was PBMCs, collected at surgery. The clonotype originates from a male donor with early-stage non-small cell lung cancer.

The CDR3 protein is CATSDEKFAGVGGYTF. CDR3 nucleotide sequence: TGTGCCACCAGTGATGAAAAATTCGCTGGGGTCGGCGGCTACACCTTC. The genes are TRBV24-1 and TRBJ1-2; D gene unclear. The CDR3 consists of 16 residues. Germline CDR1 is KGHDR and CDR2 is SFDVKD. V was pared by 3 bases and J by 8 bases, with 21 bases between.